This T cell receptor beta chain was captured by sequencing in a study of cytomegalovirus exposure and HLA in healthy donors (dated by TCRdb to the late 2010s). For context, the study as a whole: In an earlier analysis of several hundred of the donors, 276 Gb of sequence data and 100 million or so unique TCR beta sequences from 180 million or so T cells were reported. A separate validation cohort of about 110 different subjects was used in addition to the roughly 700-subject first cohort. A later genetic analysis took genome-wide SNP genotypes for about three fifths of the 666 donors and used that subset as a discovery cohort. The study was designed to test whether signatures of past pathogen exposure could be identified by cataloging public T cell receptors. Among around 400 genotyped donors of the cohort, an average of around 250,000 unique TCR beta nucleotide sequences was sequenced per donor, of which 15% to 20% were non-productive. Class I and class II HLA loci were covered by the typing at four-digit resolution. Donor age, sex, ethnicity and CMV serostatus were compiled alongside the repertoire data. Five DR-DQ haplotypes were handled as single units for association and clustering, since linkage in the cohort was strong. All discovery cohort repertoires had been generated on a single sequencing platform. High-throughput TCR immunosequencing, statistical association of individual TCRs with disease status, and machine learning were combined to predict cytomegalovirus infection status. The study used immunosequencing to profile the T cell repertoires of 600 to 850 subjects and linked those repertoires to cytomegalovirus serostatus. An earlier analysis of 500 to 650 of the donors applied high-throughput TCR beta sequencing to assess whether each TCR beta V gene segment acted as functional or pseudogenic. A later analysis re-analyzed previously published TCR beta repertoires from 550 to 700 donors and added high-resolution HLA genotyping to study TCR occurrence patterns. Of the 300 to 500 genotyped donors, 65% to 90% were placed in the genetic ancestry cluster associated with self-reported Caucasian donors. The number of typed donors differed by locus: roughly 620-630 for A, B, C, DRB1 and DQB1; 522 for DQA1; 606 for DPA1; and 450 to 480 for DPB1. Rather than using new phenotypic data, the later analysis identified candidate immune exposures from TCR beta sequences and from how often those sequences occurred across donors. An early release covering about 600 HLA-typed donors comprised roughly 300 gigabases of sequencing data and 85 million to 100 million unique TCR sequences. The research as a whole found: Linkage disequilibrium might explain the correlated functional status among segregating V segments, but an unknown experimental factor could not be ruled out. A later analysis associated 15,000 to 20,000 TCR beta sequences with specific HLA alleles at a false discovery rate of 0.05. In an earlier analysis of under 600 of the donors, most TCR beta V segments were observed in productive rearrangements about 90% or about 30% of the time, broadly matching IMGT annotations. Because HLA typing was missing for some donors at each locus, association tests included only the typed subset. In a later analysis, several top co-occurrence clusters were reported to appear linked to parvovirus B19, influenza, CMV and Epstein-Barr virus. Only TCR beta chains were sequenced in this cohort, and the absence of alpha or paired-chain data limited detectable features. According to the authors, the approach could potentially be generalized to other disease states and immunological phenotypes. A cluster of highly shared sequence variants was judged likely to represent a technical artifact of the sequencing pipeline. Compared with the approximately 670-donor mean, donors in an Asian-associated ancestry cluster had fewer N-insertions in productive TCRs, according to a later genetic analysis. Most TCR sequences were observed very rarely across donors, whereas some public TCRs were present in many individuals. In a later analysis, the rate of TCR association differed among HLA loci, with DRB1 alleles having the most associated TCRs and HLA-C alleles having the fewest. Cytomegalovirus status was reported to be diagnosed by the classifier with high specificity and sensitivity in both the original and validation cohorts. CMV serostatus was the only immune exposure information available for the cohort. In vitro tests confirmed that a few of the cytomegalovirus-associated TCR beta chains recognize cytomegalovirus antigens. Most CMV-associated TCR beta chains appeared to be HLA-restricted in a later analysis, and the HLA associations seemed to be driven largely by CMV exposure. The study gave a list of over 150 TCR beta chains associated with cytomegalovirus. V-gene and J-gene trimming of TCR beta chains was associated with a missense DCLRE1C variant in a later genetic analysis, and the association was replicated in an independent cohort. A further reported finding was that TCR beta sequences accurately predicted the HLA-A and HLA-B alleles for most subjects in the first cohort. When HLA alleles, especially DR and DQ, strongly co-occurred, TCR associations were difficult to assign to individual alleles. Because counts were too low, seventeen rarely observed V segments, including chromosome 9 orphons, were left out of the earlier analysis of approximately 500 of the donors. The presence/absence analyses assumed that sequencing depth was roughly uniform across donors, and that assumption may not be true. In a later analysis, HLA-associated TCR beta chains showed more clonal expansion and lower generation probabilities than non-associated chains that were equally common. Some IMGT-functional V segments, including TRBV6-2 and TRBV6-3, could not be told apart with the 87-base-pair reads, so those segments were excluded.

Library generation was performed with the immunoSEQ multiplex PCR assay. For the multiplex PCR, a mixture combining 60 forward primers for TCR Vbeta segments and 13 reverse primers for TCR Jbeta segments was used. The CDR3 region of rearranged TCR beta genes was amplified from genomic DNA with a multiplex PCR assay. The Illumina HiSeq System was used to sequence the amplified TCR beta libraries as 87-base-pair reads. Turning to the authors' computational methods: A later analysis tallied roughly 76 million unique TCR beta chains across the 550 to 850 repertoires, and approximately 9.9 million of those chains were shared by two or more donors. A nearest-neighbor algorithm error-corrected the raw reads and collapsed the reads into unique sequences, merging closely related sequences to remove PCR and sequencing errors. V, D and J gene segments were assigned by aligning CDR3 sequences to IMGT reference sequences. For a sequence to be retained, a match of at least six nucleotides was required to both a V gene segment and a J gene segment. A rearrangement was called productive if the CDR3 had no stop codons and remained in frame with V and J, and every other rearrangement was called non-productive. CDR3 was defined according to IMGT convention as the region running from the second conserved V-encoded cysteine to the conserved J-encoded phenylalanine. In an earlier analysis of around 640 of the donors, sequences lacking an unambiguous match to a single V gene segment were excluded. An earlier analysis of 587 of the donors classified V segments as functional when productive rearrangements were above 56.7% and as segregating when the standard deviation between donors was above 5%. To diagnose cytomegalovirus status from the catalog of TCR beta chain sequences, a statistical classification framework was built. In a later analysis, V and J genes were assigned by comparing TCR nucleotide sequences against IMGT/GENE-DB human TR gene sequences. The TCRdist pipeline was used in a later analysis to assign CDR3 sequences and most-parsimonious VDJ recombination scenarios. A later analysis defined each TCR beta chain by its CDR3 amino acid sequence plus V-gene family, and excluded reads lacking a unique V-gene family. As a way to deal with suspected cross-contamination and a sequencing artifact, a later analysis dropped 450 to 600 nucleotide sequences that were highly shared and had low generation probability. In a later analysis, a clonal expansion index was calculated for each public chain from normalized within-repertoire ranks of inferred template counts. In a later analysis, generation probabilities were computed using a VDJ recombination model fitted to out-of-frame rearrangements, and the results were checked against IGoR. Hypergeometric tests were used in a later analysis to score TCR-TCR, TCR-HLA and TCR-CMV co-occurrence, with a repertoire-size bias correction applied to the TCR pairs. In a later analysis, false discovery rates were estimated by permuting HLA or CMV assignments 20 times. A later analysis grouped co-occurring TCRs with DBSCAN, adding TCRdist sequence similarity when clustering within HLA-allele-positive subsets. Co-occurrence clustering excluded repertoires with fewer than 30,000 or more than 120,000 public chains, plus five with anomalous nucleotide sharing. The clones in this table, taken by TCRdb from immuneACCESS, are in-frame only. Not every clone is retained; where verified, under half of the shortfall comes from an unresolved V gene, and the cause of the rest is unknown. V, J and clone size reflect that table, while D and trimming were determined from the DNA. This sample holds 100,000 or so clones; about 80% were observed only once. In total, the top ten clones hold roughly 5% of the sample.

The cohort was made up of roughly 670 healthy bone marrow donors. Cohort members were all nominally healthy when sampled, although unrecorded immune exposures were likely present. The donor was CMV seropositive and belonged to the group of some 290 seropositive cohort members. Every donor gave a peripheral blood sample, and the peripheral blood mononuclear cells from that sample were used for TCR beta sequencing. Genomic DNA was extracted from the blood cell samples with the Qiagen DNeasy Blood Extraction Kit. This clone was observed a handful of times. Its recognized antigen is unknown. Base qualities were left out, and no much larger clone turns up one base away. Trimming takes 4 bases from V and 4 bases from J, and the germline ends sit 13 bases apart. Counted from cysteine to phenylalanine, this CDR3 has 14 amino acids. Left in the record is the CDR3 DNA by itself, 42 bases read in frame from the first base. According to the germline V gene (reference sequence), CDR1 reads LNHDA and CDR2 reads SQIVND.

Rearrangement joined TRBV19 to TRBJ2-5; no confident D gene assignment can be made. The TCR comes from a young man in good health and CMV-seropositive. Sequenced material: PBMCs. CDR3 sequence: CASSNLLPPETQYF. The base sequence is TGTGCCAGTAGTAATCTTCTCCCTCCAGAGACCCAGTACTTC.